This T cell receptor beta chain derives from a study of blood T cell repertoires in COVID-19. Across the study: From T cells, B-cell-depleted T cells, or PBMCs came the material, which was cDNA or gDNA.

Participants, about 18 to 90 years old, spanned some 23 US areas. Cohorts were determined from participant-reported clinical history. Germline V gene lookup returns CDR1 MNHEY and CDR2 SMNVEV (reference sequence). V shed 6 bases, J shed 8 bases, and the junction held 13 bases outside the gene matches. This CDR3 is built from 16 residues. Authors' analysis steps: Nucleated cell counts were estimated from reference gene primer amplification. The method was immunoSEQ multiplex PCR; TCRdb's version includes in-frame clones alone and lacks a portion of them. V and J calls and clone size are those listed in that table; D and trimming were worked out from the DNA. Here the sample spans 200,000 to 250,000 clones, around 88% being singletons.

Sequenced input: PBMCs or T cells enriched from blood (not recorded which). The V gene is TRBV27, the J gene TRBJ2-1, with 10 bases matching TRBD1. This clonotype was sampled from a woman between 50 and 59 years old with acute COVID-19. CDR3 nucleotide sequence: TGTGCCAGCAGCCAACTCTGGGACAGGGGATCGGATGAGCAGTTCTTC. Its translation: CASSQLWDRGSDEQFF.